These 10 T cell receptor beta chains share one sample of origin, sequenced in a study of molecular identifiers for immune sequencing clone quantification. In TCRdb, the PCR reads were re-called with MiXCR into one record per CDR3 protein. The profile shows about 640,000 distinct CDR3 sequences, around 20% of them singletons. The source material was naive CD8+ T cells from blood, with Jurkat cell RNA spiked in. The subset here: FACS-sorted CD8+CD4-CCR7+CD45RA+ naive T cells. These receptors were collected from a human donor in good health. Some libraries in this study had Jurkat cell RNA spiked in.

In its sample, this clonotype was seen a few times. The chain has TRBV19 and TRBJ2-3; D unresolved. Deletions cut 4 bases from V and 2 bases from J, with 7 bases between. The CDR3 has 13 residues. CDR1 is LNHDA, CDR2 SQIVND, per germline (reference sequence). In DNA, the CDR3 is TGTGCCAGTAGTACTTCAAACACAGATACGCAGTATTTT. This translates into CASSTSNTDTQYF. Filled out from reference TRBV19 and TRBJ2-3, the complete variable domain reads DGGITQSPKYLFRKEGQNVTLSCEQNLNHDAMYWYRQDPGQGLRLIYYSQIVNDFQKGDIAEGYSVSREKKESFPLTVTSAQKNPTAFYLCASSTSNTDTQYFGPGTRLTVL.

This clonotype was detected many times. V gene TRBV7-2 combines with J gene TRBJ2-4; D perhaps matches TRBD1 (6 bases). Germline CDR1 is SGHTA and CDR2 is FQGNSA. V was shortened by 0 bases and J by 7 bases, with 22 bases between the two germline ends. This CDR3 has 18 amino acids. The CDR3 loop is CASSLASPGQPMTNIQYF. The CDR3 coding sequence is TGTGCCAGCAGCTTAGCGTCCCCTGGACAGCCGATGACGAACATTCAGTACTTC.

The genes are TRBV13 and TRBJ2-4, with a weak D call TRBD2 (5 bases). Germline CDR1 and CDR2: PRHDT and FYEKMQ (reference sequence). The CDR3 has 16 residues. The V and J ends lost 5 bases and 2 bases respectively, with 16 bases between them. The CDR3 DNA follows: TGTGCCAGCAGCCTCCAAATTAGGAGGTCCAAAAACATTCAGTACTTC. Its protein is CASSLQIRRSKNIQYF.

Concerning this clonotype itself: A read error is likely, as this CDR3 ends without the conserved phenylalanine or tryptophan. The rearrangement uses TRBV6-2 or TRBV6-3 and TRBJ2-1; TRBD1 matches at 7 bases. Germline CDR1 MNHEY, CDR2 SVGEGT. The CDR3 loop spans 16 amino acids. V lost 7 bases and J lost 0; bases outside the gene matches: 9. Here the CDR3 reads CASTMSQGSSYNEQFL. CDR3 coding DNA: TGTGCCAGCACTATGTCACAGGGGAGCTCCTACAATGAGCAGTTCCTC.

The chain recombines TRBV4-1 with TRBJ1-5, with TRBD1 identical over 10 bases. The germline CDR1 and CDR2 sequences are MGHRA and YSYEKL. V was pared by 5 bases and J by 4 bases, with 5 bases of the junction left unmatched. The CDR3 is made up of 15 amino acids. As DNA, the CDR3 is TGCGCCAGCAGCGTCTCGGACAGGGGGAATCAGCCCCAGCATTTT. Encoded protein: CASSVSDRGNQPQHF.

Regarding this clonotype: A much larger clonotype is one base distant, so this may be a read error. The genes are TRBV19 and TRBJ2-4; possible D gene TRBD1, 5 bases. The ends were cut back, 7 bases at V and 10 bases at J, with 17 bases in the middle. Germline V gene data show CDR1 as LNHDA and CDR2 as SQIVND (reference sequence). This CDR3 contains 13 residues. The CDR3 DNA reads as TGTGCCAGTATCGAGGACCTTTCAGGGATTCAGTACTTC. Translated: CASIEDLSGIQYF.

As DNA, the CDR3 is TGTGCCAGTAGTATAGCGCACAGGGGGAATAATGAGCAGTTCTTC. Protein product: CASSIAHRGNNEQFF. This rearrangement joins TRBV19 to TRBJ2-1; 8 nucleotides line up with TRBD1. Germline V gene data show CDR1 as LNHDA and CDR2 as SQIVND (reference sequence). This CDR3 has 15 amino acids. Trimming removed 1 base from V and 7 bases from J; junction bases left unmatched: 6.

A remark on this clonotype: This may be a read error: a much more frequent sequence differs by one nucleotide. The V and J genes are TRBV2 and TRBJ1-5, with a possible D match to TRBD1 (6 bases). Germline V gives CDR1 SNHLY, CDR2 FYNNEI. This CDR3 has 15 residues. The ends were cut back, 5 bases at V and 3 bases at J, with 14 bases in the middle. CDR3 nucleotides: TGTGCCAGCAGTCTTAAGGGGGGCTTCAATCAGCCCCAGCATTTT. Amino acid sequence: CASSLKGGFNQPQHF. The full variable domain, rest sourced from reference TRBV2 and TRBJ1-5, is EPEVTQTPSHQVTQMGQEVILRCVPISNHLYFYWYRQILGQKVEFLVSFYNNEISEKSEIFDDQFSVERPDGSNFTLKIRSTKLEDSAMYFCASSLKGGFNQPQHFGDGTRLSIL.

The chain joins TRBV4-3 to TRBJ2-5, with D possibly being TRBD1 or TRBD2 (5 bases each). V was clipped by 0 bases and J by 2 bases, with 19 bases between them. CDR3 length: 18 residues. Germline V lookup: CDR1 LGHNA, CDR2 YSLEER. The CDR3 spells CASSQDRRGVGEQETQYF. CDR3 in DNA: TGCGCCAGCAGCCAAGATCGTCGGGGTGTGGGGGAACAAGAGACCCAGTACTTC.

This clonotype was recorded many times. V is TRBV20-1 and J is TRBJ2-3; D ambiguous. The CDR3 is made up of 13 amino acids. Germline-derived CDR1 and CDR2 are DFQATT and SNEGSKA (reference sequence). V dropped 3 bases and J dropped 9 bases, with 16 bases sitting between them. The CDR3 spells CSASFIEVATQYF. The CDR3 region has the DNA TGCAGTGCTAGTTTCATCGAGGTAGCCACGCAGTATTTT.